This T cell receptor beta chain comes out of a study of blood T cell repertoires in COVID-19. This clone occurred a few times. Germline V gene lookup returns CDR1 SNHLY and CDR2 FYNNEI. There are 13 residues in the CDR3. Trimming stripped 2 bases from V and 2 bases from J, with 4 bases between. Profiling relied on immunoSEQ multiplex PCR, and the TCRdb table lists in-frame clones only, not all of them. This table has about 87,000 clones, around 87% appearing once. The TCR originated in a man aged 35-49 years with acute or convalescent COVID-19. This chain joins TRBV2 and TRBJ1-5; D not resolved. Sequences were obtained from peripheral blood. In DNA form, the CDR3 reads TGTGCCAGCAGTGAAACGGGCAATCAGCCCCAGCATTTT. It yields the protein CASSETGNQPQHF.